The rows below give T cell receptor beta chains drawn from one sample of a study of blood T cells in healthy people across ages. A single record per CDR3 protein comes from TCRdb applying MiXCR to the 5' RACE reads. The repertoire holds hundreds of thousands of distinct CDR3 sequences, with around 49% as singletons. Input material: blood. The receptor set was obtained from a woman in her fifties or sixties in good health. The CDR3 runs from the conserved cysteine through the conserved F or W. A D gene is named only where the DNA matches it firmly. Not every row has a clone size; where given, it reads once, few, many or a size class.

d_call	j_call	clone_size	v_call	cdr3_aa	cdr3_nt
-	TRBJ2-3	-	TRBV7-2	CASSLRRATDTQYF	TGTGCCAGCAGCCTCCGGCGGGCCACAGATACGCAGTATTTT
-	TRBJ2-1	-	TRBV20-1	CSARNPTSSYNEQFF	TGCAGTGCTAGAAACCCCACTAGCTCCTACAATGAGCAGTTCTTC
TRBD1	TRBJ2-7	-	TRBV6-2/TRBV6-3	CASSYTQTGEVQYF	TGTGCCAGCAGTTACACCCAGACAGGGGAGGTGCAGTACTTC
TRBD1	TRBJ2-5	-	TRBV6-1	CASSEQGQGQTQYF	TGTGCCAGCAGTGAACAGGGACAGGGTCAGACCCAGTACTTC
TRBD2	TRBJ2-1	few	TRBV7-9	CASRGLAGHRMSYNEQFF	TGTGCCAGCAGGGGACTAGCGGGCCACCGTATGAGTTACAATGAGCAGTTCTTC
-	TRBJ2-5	-	TRBV15	CATSREGLFAETQYF	TGTGCCACCAGCAGAGAGGGTTTGTTTGCAGAGACCCAGTACTTC
-	TRBJ2-7	few	TRBV4-2	CASSLTLGARVDEQYF	TGTGCCAGCAGCCTTACTCTGGGGGCCAGGGTTGACGAGCAGTACTTC
-	TRBJ2-2	-	TRBV7-2	CASSLVSSGELFF	TGTGCCAGCAGCTTAGTATCCTCCGGGGAGCTGTTTTTT
-	TRBJ2-5	-	TRBV7-2	CASSLGAMEETQYF	TGTGCCAGCAGCTTAGGGGCTATGGAAGAGACCCAGTACTTC
TRBD1	TRBJ2-7	many	TRBV10-2	CASSDPWTGETYEQYF	TGCGCCAGCAGTGACCCATGGACAGGGGAGACGTACGAGCAGTACTTC
TRBD2	TRBJ2-4	-	TRBV25-1	CASSEYRTSGAKNIQYF	TGTGCCAGCAGTGAATATAGGACTAGCGGAGCCAAAAACATTCAGTACTTC
-	TRBJ2-7	once	TRBV28	CASSLIPRGGGGSSYEQYF	TGTGCCAGCAGTTTAATCCCCCGCGGGGGAGGGGGCAGCTCCTACGAGCAGTACTTC
-	TRBJ2-1	-	TRBV5-1	CASSITGWEEQFF	TGCGCCAGCAGCATAACAGGTTGGGAGGAGCAGTTCTTC
-	TRBJ2-1	few	TRBV7-2	CASSLDMASGDNEQFF	TGTGCCAGCAGCTTAGACATGGCTTCGGGGGACAATGAGCAGTTCTTC
-	TRBJ2-6	-	TRBV11-2	CASSPTTGFSSGANVLTF	TGTGCCAGCAGCCCCACAACAGGGTTCAGCTCTGGGGCCAACGTCCTGACTTTC
TRBD1	TRBJ2-5	-	TRBV7-9	CASSPRDRSRNTQYF	TGTGCCAGCAGCCCCCGGGACAGGTCCAGAAACACCCAGTACTTC
-	TRBJ2-7	few	TRBV27	CASSLIGSSYEQYF	TGTGCCAGCAGTTTAATAGGCAGTTCCTACGAGCAGTACTTC
-	TRBJ2-7	few	TRBV7-2	CASSFGTRTLSSYEQYF	TGTGCCAGCAGCTTCGGGACTCGGACTCTAAGCTCCTACGAGCAGTACTTC
TRBD2	TRBJ2-7	-	TRBV7-2	CASSLRVAGGPAYEQYF	TGTGCCAGCAGCCTGCGAGTAGCGGGAGGGCCGGCGTACGAGCAGTACTTC
-	TRBJ2-6	-	TRBV9	CASSVSPGWGANVLTF	TGTGCCAGCAGCGTAAGTCCAGGGTGGGGGGCCAACGTCCTGACTTTC
TRBD1	TRBJ1-1	once	TRBV24-1	CATSDRTGSGNTEAFF	TGTGCCACCAGTGATCGGACAGGGTCAGGGAACACTGAAGCTTTCTTT
-	TRBJ2-1	-	TRBV20-1	CSASVSGEQFF	TGCAGTGCTAGTGTTTCGGGTGAGCAGTTCTTC
-	TRBJ2-1	-	TRBV18	CASSPGTQTYNEQFF	TGTGCCAGCTCACCTGGTACCCAAACCTACAATGAGCAGTTCTTC
-	TRBJ2-1	-	TRBV12-3/TRBV12-4	CASSPPNPGGQFF	TGTGCCAGCAGCCCCCCCAATCCTGGCGGGCAGTTCTTC
TRBD1	TRBJ1-2	-	TRBV28	CASLQGATDYNYGYTF	TGTGCCAGCTTACAGGGGGCAACCGATTATAACTATGGCTACACCTTC
TRBD1	TRBJ1-2	-	TRBV6-6	CASSLSPGQGYYGYTF	TGTGCCAGCAGTTTGTCCCCGGGACAGGGGTACTATGGCTACACCTTC
TRBD2	TRBJ2-1	-	TRBV27	CASSSLPPGGNEQFF	TGTGCCAGCAGTTCCCTCCCCCCGGGGGGCAATGAGCAGTTCTTC
-	TRBJ2-1	-	TRBV5-1	CASTPAEPYNEQFF	TGCGCCAGCACCCCAGCGGAGCCCTACAATGAGCAGTTCTTC
-	TRBJ2-3	-	TRBV20-1	CSAIRPLVTDTQYF	TGCAGTGCGATCAGGCCCCTGGTCACAGATACGCAGTATTTT
-	TRBJ1-2	few	TRBV5-1	CASSLDREFDGYTF	TGCGCCAGCAGCTTGGACAGAGAGTTCGATGGCTACACCTTC
-	TRBJ2-4	-	TRBV10-3	CAIGTLGRDNNEQYF	TGTGCCATCGGAACTCTCGGGAGAGATAACAATGAGCAGTACTTC
TRBD1	TRBJ1-1	few	TRBV29-1	CSGTTGLNTEAFF	TGCAGCGGAACGACAGGGCTAAACACTGAAGCTTTCTTT
TRBD2	TRBJ2-1	few	TRBV24-1	CATSEPGLANYNEQFF	TGTGCCACCAGTGAGCCGGGACTAGCGAATTACAATGAGCAGTTCTTC
TRBD2	TRBJ2-1	few	TRBV5-1	CASSLGGLAVNEQFF	TGCGCCAGCAGCTTGGGTGGACTAGCGGTCAATGAGCAGTTCTTC
-	TRBJ2-3	few	TRBV10-3	CAIGIVSDTQYF	TGTGCCATCGGAATAGTTTCAGATACGCAGTATTTT
TRBD2	TRBJ2-1	-	TRBV11-2	CASSLITSGSMNEQFF	TGTGCCAGCAGCTTAATAACTAGCGGGAGTATGAATGAGCAGTTCTTC